These 7 T cell receptor beta chains were sequenced from one sample in a study of persistence of HIV-infected CD4 T cells. This nonspecific control used anti-CD3/anti-CD28 bead stimulation of CD4+ T cells. Sorting selected CD4+ T cells upregulating both CD40 ligand and CD69. Which antigens these TCRs recognize remains unknown. The immunoSEQ assay was version 4, run in survey mode. Sequencing used immunoSEQ multiplex PCR; TCRdb keeps in-frame clones, though not all of them. The top ten hold 1.8% of the sample, which has roughly 43,000 clones, 90% to 95% seen once. This sample comprised CD4+ T cells sorted from PBMCs after roughly 18-hour stimulation, obtained from a patient who received antiretroviral therapy. These receptors were collected from an adult man with HIV who was CMV-seropositive.

The rearrangement links TRBV10-1 to TRBJ1-3; D perhaps matches TRBD1 (6 bases). The CDR3 extends over 17 amino acids. Germline V gene sequence: CDR1 WNHNN, CDR2 SYGVQD (reference sequence). Trimming left V 6 bases short and J 2 bases short, with 20 bases between. The CDR3 DNA follows: TGCGCCAGCAGCGCTAGCCGTCCAGGGGACCCTGGAAACACCATATATTTT. Translation gives CASSASRPGDPGNTIYF.

The rearrangement joins TRBV19 to TRBJ2-2; 8 bases map to TRBD1. The CDR3 consists of 15 residues. V was clipped by 10 bases and J by 5 bases; unmatched bases: 12. Germline V CDR1 and CDR2: LNHDA, SQIVND (reference sequence). As DNA, the CDR3 is TGTGCCACTACGGGCAGGACAGGGACGACCGGGGAGCTGTTTTTT. Amino acids: CATTGRTGTTGELFF. The entire variable domain, with the rest obtained from reference TRBV19 and TRBJ2-2, is as follows: DGGITQSPKYLFRKEGQNVTLSCEQNLNHDAMYWYRQDPGQGLRLIYYSQIVNDFQKGDIAEGYSVSREKKESFPLTVTSAQKNPTAFYLCATTGRTGTTGELFFGEGSRLTVL.

With respect to this clone: It is unclear where the CDR3 begins or ends on the DNA, so no DNA is shown, and the CDR3 is as TCRdb lists it. The rearrangement uses TRBV25-1 and TRBJ1-3. CDR1 is MGHDK, CDR2 SYGVNS, per germline. A total of 14 residues make up the CDR3, ends included. CDR3: CASSILGSGNTIYF.

The genes are TRBV18 and TRBJ2-7, with 10 bases matching TRBD2. This CDR3 is 14 amino acids long. V lost 2 bases, J lost 4 bases, and 2 bases stayed unmatched. From germline, CDR1 is KGHSH and CDR2 LQKENI. The chain's CDR3 is CASSPSGGAYEQYF. CDR3 nucleotide sequence: TGTGCCAGCTCACCAAGCGGGGGGGCGTACGAGCAGTACTTC.

The V gene is TRBV2, the J gene TRBJ2-6, with D maybe TRBD1 (6 bases). The germline gives CDR1 SNHLY, CDR2 FYNNEI. There are 16 residues in the CDR3. The V and J ends lost 5 bases and 0 bases respectively, with 11 bases between them. DNA for the CDR3: TGTGCCAGCAGTACAGGGTATCCCTCTGGGGCCAACGTCCTGACTTTC. Translation gives CASSTGYPSGANVLTF.

The CDR3 sequence is CASSRRSSGFITNTGELFF. The CDR3 region has the DNA TGTGCCAGCAGTCGGAGGTCATCAGGCTTCATTACTAACACCGGGGAGCTGTTTTTT. This chain connects TRBV6-6 to TRBJ2-2, with D possibly TRBD2 on 5 matching bases. V lost 5 bases to trimming and J lost 2 bases, with 24 bases between them. The CDR3 totals 19 residues. Germline V gives CDR1 MNHNY, CDR2 SVGAGI (reference sequence).

The rearrangement uses TRBV5-1 and TRBJ2-7; 8 bases map to TRBD2. The CDR3 totals 19 residues. V dropped 0 bases and J dropped 1; count of bases not matched to a gene: 15. Germline loops: CDR1 SGHRS, CDR2 YFSETQ. Written as DNA, the CDR3 is TGCGCCAGCAGCTTGGGCGGTACGGGCGGGGGGCCTAGATCCTACGAGCAGTACTTC. This codes for CASSLGGTGGGPRSYEQYF.